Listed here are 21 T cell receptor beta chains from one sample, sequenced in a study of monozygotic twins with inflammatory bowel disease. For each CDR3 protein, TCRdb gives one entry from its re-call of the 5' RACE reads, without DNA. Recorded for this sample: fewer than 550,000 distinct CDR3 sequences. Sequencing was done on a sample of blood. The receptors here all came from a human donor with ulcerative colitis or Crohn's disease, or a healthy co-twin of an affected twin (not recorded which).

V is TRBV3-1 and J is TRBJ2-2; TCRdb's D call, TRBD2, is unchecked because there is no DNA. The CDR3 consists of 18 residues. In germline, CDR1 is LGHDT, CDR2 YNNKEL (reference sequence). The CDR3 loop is CASSQLPGLAANTGELFF.

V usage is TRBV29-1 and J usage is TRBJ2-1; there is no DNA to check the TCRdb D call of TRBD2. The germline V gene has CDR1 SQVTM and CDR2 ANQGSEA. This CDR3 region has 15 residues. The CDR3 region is CSVQLAGGPGNEQFF.

CDR3: CASSLGGATGANVLTF. The chain is built from TRBV12-3 or TRBV12-4 and TRBJ2-6; TCRdb's D gene call, TRBD1, goes unchecked for lack of DNA. The CDR3 spans 16 residues.

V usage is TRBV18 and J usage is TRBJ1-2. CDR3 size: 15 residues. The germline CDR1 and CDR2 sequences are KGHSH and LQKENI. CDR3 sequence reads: CASSPPGGAFYGYTF.

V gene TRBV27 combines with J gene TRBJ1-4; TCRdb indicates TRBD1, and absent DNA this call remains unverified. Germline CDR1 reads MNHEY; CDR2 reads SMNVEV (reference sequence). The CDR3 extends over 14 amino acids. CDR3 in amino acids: CASSLRGANEKLFF.

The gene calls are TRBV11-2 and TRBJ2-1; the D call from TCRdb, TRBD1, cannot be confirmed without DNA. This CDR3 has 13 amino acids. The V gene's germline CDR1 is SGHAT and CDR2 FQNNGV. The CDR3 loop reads CASSYSGGSEQFF.

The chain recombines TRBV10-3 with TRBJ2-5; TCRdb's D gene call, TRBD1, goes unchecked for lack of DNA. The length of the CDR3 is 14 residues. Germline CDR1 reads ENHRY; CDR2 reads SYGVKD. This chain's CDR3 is CATGEVRTGETQYF.

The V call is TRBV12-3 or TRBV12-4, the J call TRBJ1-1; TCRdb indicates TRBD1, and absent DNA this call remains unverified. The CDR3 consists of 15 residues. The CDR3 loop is CASRPPGQGSTEAFF.

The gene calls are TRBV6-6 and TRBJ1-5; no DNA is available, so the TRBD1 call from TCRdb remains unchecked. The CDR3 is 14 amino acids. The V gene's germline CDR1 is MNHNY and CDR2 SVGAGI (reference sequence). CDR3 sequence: CASSYSMGDQPQHF.

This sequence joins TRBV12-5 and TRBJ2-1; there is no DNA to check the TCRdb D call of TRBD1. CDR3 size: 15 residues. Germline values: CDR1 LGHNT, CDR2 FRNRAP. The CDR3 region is CASGLGQGSHNEQFF.

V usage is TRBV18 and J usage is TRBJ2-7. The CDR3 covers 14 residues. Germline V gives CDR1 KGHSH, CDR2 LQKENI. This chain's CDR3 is CASSPPGDSYEQYF.

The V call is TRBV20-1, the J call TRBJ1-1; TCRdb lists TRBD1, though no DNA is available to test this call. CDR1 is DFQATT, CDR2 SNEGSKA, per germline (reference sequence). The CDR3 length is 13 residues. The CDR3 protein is CSARYRVGTEAFF.

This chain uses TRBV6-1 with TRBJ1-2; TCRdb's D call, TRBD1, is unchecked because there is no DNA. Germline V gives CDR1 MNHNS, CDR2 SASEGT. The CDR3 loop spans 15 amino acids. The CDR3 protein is CASSRTRPTGYGYTF.

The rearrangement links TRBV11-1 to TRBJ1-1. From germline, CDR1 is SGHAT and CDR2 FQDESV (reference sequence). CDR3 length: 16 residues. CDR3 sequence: CASNPRFWMENTEAFF.

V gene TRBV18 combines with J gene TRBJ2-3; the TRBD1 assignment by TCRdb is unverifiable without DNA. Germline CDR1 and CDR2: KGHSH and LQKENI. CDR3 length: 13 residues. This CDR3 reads CASSPGQGDTQYF.

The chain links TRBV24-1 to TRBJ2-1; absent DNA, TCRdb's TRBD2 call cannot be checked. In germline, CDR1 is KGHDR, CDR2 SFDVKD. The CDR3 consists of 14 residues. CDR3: CATSGSGNYNEQFF.

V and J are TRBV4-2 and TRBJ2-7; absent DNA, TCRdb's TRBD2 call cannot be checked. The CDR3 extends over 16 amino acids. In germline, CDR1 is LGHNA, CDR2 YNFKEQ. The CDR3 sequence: CASSPIFRTSGGEQYF.

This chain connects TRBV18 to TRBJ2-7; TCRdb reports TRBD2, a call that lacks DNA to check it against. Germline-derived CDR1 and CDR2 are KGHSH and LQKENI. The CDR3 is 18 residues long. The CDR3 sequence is CASSPYGTSGSFPTSKYF.

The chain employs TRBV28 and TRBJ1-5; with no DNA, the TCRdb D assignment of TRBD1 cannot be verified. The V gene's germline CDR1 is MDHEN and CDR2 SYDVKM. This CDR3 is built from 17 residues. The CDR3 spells CASSFPLGTGLYQPQHF. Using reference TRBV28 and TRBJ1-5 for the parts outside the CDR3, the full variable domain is DVKVTQSSRYLVKRTGEKVFLECVQDMDHENMFWYRQDPGLGLRLIYFSYDVKMKEKGDIPEGYSVSREKKERFSLILESASTNQTSMYLCASSFPLGTGLYQPQHFGDGTRLSIL.

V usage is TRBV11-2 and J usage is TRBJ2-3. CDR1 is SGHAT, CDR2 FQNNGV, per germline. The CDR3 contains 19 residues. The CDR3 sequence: CASSLLISGLYSSTDTQYF.

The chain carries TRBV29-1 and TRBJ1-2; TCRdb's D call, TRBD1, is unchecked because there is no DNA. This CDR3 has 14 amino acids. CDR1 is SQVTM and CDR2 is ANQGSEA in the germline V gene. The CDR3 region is CSVEGGGGSYGYTF. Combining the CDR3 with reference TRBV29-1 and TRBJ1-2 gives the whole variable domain SAVISQKPSRDICQRGTSLTIQCQVDSQVTMMFWYRQQPGQSLTLIATANQGSEATYESGFVIDKFPISRPNLTFSTLTVSNMSPEDSSIYLCSVEGGGGSYGYTFGSGTRLTVV.